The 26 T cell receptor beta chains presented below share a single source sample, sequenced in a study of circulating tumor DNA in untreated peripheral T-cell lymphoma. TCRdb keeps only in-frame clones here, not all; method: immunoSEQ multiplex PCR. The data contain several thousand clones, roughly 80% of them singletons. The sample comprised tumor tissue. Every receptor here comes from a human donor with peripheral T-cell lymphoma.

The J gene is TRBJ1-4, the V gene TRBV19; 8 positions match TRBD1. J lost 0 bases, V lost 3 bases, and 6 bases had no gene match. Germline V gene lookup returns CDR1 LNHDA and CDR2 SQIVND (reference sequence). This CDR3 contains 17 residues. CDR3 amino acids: CASSIGQGWTTNEKLFF. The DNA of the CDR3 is TGTGCCAGTAGTATCGGACAGGGTTGGACAACTAATGAAAAACTGTTTTTT. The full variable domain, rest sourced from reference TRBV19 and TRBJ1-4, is DGGITQSPKYLFRKEGQNVTLSCEQNLNHDAMYWYRQDPGQGLRLIYYSQIVNDFQKGDIAEGYSVSREKKESFPLTVTSAQKNPTAFYLCASSIGQGWTTNEKLFFGSGTQLSVL.

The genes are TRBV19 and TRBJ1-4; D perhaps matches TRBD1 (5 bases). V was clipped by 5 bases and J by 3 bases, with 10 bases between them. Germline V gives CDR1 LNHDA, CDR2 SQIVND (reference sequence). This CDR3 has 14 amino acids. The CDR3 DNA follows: TGTGCCAGTAGTCTCAGGGTCGCTAATGAAAAACTGTTTTTT. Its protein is CASSLRVANEKLFF.

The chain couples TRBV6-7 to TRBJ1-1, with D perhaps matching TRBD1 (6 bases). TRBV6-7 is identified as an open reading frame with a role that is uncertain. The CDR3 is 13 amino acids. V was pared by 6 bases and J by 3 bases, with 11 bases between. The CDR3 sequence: CASRNRDYTEAFF. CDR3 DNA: TGTGCCAGCAGAAACAGGGATTACACTGAAGCTTTCTTT.

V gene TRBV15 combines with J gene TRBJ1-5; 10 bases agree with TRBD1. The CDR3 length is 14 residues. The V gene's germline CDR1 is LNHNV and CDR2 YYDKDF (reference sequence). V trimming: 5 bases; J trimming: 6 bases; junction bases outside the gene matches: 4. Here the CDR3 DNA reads TGTGCCACCAGCGGGACAGGGGAGAGTCAGCCCCAGCATTTT. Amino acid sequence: CATSGTGESQPQHF.

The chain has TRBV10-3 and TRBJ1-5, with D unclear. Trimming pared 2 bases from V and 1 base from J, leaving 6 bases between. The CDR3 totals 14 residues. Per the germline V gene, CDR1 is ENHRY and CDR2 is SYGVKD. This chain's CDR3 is CAISERESNQPQHF. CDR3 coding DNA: TGTGCCATCAGTGAGCGGGAGAGCAATCAGCCCCAGCATTTT.

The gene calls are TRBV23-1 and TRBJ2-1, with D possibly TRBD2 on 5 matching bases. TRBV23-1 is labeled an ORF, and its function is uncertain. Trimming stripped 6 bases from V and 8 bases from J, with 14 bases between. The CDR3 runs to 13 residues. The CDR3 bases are TGCGCCAGCAGCCTAGCTGGGTGGGATGAGCAGTTCTTC. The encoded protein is CASSLAGWDEQFF.

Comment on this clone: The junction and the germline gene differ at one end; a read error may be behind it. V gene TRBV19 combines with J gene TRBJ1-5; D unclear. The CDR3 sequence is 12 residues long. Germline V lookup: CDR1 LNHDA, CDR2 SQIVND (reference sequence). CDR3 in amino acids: CASKAKWQPQHF. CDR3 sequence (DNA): TGTGCTAGTAAAGCTAAGTGGCAGCCCCAGCATTTT.

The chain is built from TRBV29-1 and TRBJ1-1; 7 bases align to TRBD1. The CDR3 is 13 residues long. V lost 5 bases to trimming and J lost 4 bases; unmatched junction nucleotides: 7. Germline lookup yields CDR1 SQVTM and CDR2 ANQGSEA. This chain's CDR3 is CSVRQGTGTEAFF. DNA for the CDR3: TGCAGCGTTCGACAGGGAACGGGCACTGAAGCTTTCTTT.

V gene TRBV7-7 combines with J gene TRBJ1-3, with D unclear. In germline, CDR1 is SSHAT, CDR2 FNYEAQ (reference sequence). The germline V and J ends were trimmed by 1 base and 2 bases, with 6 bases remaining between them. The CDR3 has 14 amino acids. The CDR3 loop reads CASSLVSPGNTIYF. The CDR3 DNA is TGTGCCAGCAGCTTAGTGTCACCTGGAAACACCATATATTTT. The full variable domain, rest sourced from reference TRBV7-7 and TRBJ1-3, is GAGVSQSPRYKVTKRGQDVTLRCDPISSHATLYWYQQALGQGPEFLTYFNYEAQPDKSGLPSDRFSAERPEGSISTLTIQRTEQRDSAMYRCASSLVSPGNTIYFGEGSWLTVV.

CDR3 DNA: TGTGCCAGCAGCTTAGGGGATAGCGGCCCCTTATCGATGAACACTGAAGCTTTCTTT. It yields the protein CASSLGDSGPLSMNTEAFF. The chain has TRBV11-3 and TRBJ1-1, with no clear D. Trimming stripped 1 base from V and 0 bases from J, with 21 bases between. CDR3 length: 19 amino acids. Germline V lookup: CDR1 SGHNT, CDR2 YENEEA.

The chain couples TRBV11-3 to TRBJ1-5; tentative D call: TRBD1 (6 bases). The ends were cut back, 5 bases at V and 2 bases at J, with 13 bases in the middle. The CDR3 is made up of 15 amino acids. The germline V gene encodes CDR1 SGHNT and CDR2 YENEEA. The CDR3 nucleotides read TGTGCCAGCAGCGAGATAGGGGGAGGCAATCAGCCCCAGCATTTT. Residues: CASSEIGGGNQPQHF.

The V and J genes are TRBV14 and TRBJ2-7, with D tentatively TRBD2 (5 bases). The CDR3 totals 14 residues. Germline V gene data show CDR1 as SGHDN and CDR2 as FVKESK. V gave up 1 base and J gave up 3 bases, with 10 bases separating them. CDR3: CASSQVPGIYEQYF. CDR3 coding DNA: TGTGCCAGCAGCCAAGTGCCGGGAATCTACGAGCAGTACTTC.

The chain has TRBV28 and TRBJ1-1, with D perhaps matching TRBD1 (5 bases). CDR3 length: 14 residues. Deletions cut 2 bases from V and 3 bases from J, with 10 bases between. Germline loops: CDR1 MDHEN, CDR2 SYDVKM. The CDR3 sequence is CASSLGGWDTEAFF. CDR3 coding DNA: TGTGCCAGCAGTTTAGGGGGGTGGGACACTGAAGCTTTCTTT.

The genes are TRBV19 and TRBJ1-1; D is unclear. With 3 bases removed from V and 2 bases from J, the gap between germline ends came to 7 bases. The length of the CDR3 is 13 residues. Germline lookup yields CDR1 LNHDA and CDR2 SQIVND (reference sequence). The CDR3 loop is CASSMGGNTEAFF. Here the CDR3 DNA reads TGTGCCAGTAGTATGGGCGGCAACACTGAAGCTTTCTTT.

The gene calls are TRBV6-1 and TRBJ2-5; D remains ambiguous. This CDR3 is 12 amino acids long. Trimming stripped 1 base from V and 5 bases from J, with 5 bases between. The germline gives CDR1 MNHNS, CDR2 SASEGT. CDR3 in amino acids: CASSEVAETQYF. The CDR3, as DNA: TGTGCCAGCAGTGAAGTCGCGGAGACCCAGTACTTC.

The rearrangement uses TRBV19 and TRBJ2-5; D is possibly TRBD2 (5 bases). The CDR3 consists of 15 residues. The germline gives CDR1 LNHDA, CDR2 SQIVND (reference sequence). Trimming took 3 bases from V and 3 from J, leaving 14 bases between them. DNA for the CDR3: TGTGCCAGTAGTATCCCGGGTGCAGCGGAAGAGACCCAGTACTTC. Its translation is CASSIPGAAEETQYF.

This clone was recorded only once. CDR3 protein: CASSSYLSTNGYTF. CDR3 DNA sequence: TGTGCCAGCAGCTCATATCTCAGCACTAATGGCTACACCTTC. The chain has TRBV7-8 and TRBJ1-2; D is undetermined. The CDR3 extends over 14 amino acids. The germline V gene encodes CDR1 SGHVS and CDR2 FQNEAQ. Deletions cut 4 bases from V and 6 bases from J, with 15 bases between.

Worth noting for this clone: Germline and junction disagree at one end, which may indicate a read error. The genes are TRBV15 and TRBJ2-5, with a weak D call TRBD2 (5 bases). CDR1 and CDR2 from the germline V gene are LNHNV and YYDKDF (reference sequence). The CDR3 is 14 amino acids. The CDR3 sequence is CTTSSGSLQETQYF. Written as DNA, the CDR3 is TGTACCACCAGCAGTGGGAGCCTCCAAGAGACCCAGTACTTC.

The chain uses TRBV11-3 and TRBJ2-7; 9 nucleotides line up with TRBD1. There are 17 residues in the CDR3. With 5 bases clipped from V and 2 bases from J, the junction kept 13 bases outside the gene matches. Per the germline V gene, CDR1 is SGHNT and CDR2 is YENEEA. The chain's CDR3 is CASSIPSRDREAYEQYF. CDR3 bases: TGTGCCAGCAGCATCCCAAGTAGGGACAGGGAGGCCTACGAGCAGTACTTC.

The CDR3: CASSPRQGPNTEAFF. CDR3 sequence (DNA): TGTGCCAGTAGTCCCCGACAGGGCCCGAACACTGAAGCTTTCTTT. The chain combines TRBV19 with TRBJ1-1, with 7 bases matching TRBD1. There are 15 residues in the CDR3. J lost 1 base, V lost 5 bases, and 7 bases had no gene match. The germline gives CDR1 LNHDA, CDR2 SQIVND (reference sequence). The full variable domain, in which reference TRBV19 and TRBJ1-1 provide the parts outside the CDR3, is DGGITQSPKYLFRKEGQNVTLSCEQNLNHDAMYWYRQDPGQGLRLIYYSQIVNDFQKGDIAEGYSVSREKKESFPLTVTSAQKNPTAFYLCASSPRQGPNTEAFFGQGTRLTVV.

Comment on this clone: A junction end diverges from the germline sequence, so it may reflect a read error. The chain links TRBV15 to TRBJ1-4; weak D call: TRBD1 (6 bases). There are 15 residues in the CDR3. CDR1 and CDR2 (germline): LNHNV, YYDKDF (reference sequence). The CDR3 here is CTTSSRRQVNEKLFF. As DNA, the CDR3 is TGTACCACCAGCAGCAGGAGACAGGTCAATGAAAAACTGTTTTTT.

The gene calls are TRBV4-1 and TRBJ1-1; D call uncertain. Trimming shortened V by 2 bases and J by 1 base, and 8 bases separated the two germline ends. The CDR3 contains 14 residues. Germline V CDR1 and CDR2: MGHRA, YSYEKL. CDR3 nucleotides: TGCGCCAGCAGCCAAAGCTGGGGGAACACTGAAGCTTTCTTT. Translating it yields CASSQSWGNTEAFF.

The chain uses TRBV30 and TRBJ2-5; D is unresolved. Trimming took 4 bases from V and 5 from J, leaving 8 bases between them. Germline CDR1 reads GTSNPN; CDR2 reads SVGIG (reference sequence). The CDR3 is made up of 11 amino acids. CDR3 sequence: CAWTPVETQYF. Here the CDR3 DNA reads TGTGCCTGGACCCCAGTGGAGACCCAGTACTTC.

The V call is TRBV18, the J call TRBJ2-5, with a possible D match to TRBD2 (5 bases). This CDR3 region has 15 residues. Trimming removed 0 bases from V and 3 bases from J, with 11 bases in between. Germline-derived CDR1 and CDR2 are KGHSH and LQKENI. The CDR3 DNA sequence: TGTGCCAGCTCACCACCTTTAGCAGCGGAAGAGACCCAGTACTTC. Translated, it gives CASSPPLAAEETQYF. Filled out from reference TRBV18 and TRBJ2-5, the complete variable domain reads NAGVMQNPRHLVRRRGQEARLRCSPMKGHSHVYWYRQLPEEGLKFMVYLQKENIIDESGMPKERFSAEFPKEGPSILRIQQVVRGDSAAYFCASSPPLAAEETQYFGPGTRLLVL.

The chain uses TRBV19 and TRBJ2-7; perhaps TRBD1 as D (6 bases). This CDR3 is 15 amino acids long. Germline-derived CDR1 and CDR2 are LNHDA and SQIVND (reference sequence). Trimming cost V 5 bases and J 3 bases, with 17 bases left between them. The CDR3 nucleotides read TGTGCCAGTAGTGCGACAGGCAAGGCTTACTACGAGCAGTACTTC. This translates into CASSATGKAYYEQYF.

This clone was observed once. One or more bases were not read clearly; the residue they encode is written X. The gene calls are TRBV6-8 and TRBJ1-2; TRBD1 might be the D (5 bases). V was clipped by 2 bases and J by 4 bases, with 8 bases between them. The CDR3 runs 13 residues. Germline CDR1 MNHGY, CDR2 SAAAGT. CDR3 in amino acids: CASSYGGXYGYTF. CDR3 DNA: TGTGCCAGCAGTTACGGGGGGARCTATGGCTACACCTTC.